The rows below give T cell receptor beta chains drawn from one sample of a study of CD8+ T cells in alopecia areata. The repertoire was sequenced with immunoSEQ multiplex PCR; TCRdb's copy has only in-frame clones and lacks some. The sample contains roughly 220,000 clones, around two fifths of which appear only once. The sequences come from CD4+ T cells sorted from blood, collected at approximately week 30, from a patient treated with tofacitinib. The source of these receptors is a human donor with alopecia areata. Each CDR3 is given with its conserved first and last residue. Each record gives: clone size, J gene, V gene, D gene, CDR3 DNA, CDR3 protein. The D gene is left open where the match is weak. Size values are once, few and many counts, or a class for expanded clones, and some rows have none.

>few|TRBJ1-1|TRBV6-5|TRBD1
TGTGCCAGCGGGTACAGGGGGCAAAGGAGAACTGAAGCTTTCTTT
CASGYRGQRRTEAFF
>NA|TRBJ1-2|TRBV6-5|TRBD1
TGTGCCAGCAGGTACCGCCGGGACAGGGGGGGCGATGGCTACACCTTC
CASRYRRDRGGDGYTF
>NA|TRBJ2-5|TRBV5-4|TRBD1
TGTGCCAGCAATCAGGGACAGGGGGCTGGTGAGACCCAGTACTTC
CASNQGQGAGETQYF
>few|TRBJ1-5|TRBV7-8|NA
TGTGCCAGCAGCGAAGTCGTCGGGGTCGGGCAGCCCCAGCATTTT
CASSEVVGVGQPQHF
>NA|TRBJ2-3|TRBV5-1|NA
TGCGCCAGCAGCCCTAGCACAGATACGCAGTATTTT
CASSPSTDTQYF
>NA|TRBJ2-7|TRBV30|NA
TGTGCCTGGAGCGCCAGGGGAGCCGAGCAGTACTTC
CAWSARGAEQYF
>NA|TRBJ2-2|TRBV13|NA
TGTGCCAGCAATCCCCGCACCGTGGGGCGCGGGGAGCTGTTTTTT
CASNPRTVGRGELFF
>NA|TRBJ1-2|TRBV9|NA
TGTGCCAGCAGCGTTACAGGGCTCTATGGCTACACCTTC
CASSVTGLYGYTF
>NA|TRBJ1-3|TRBV5-4|NA
TGTGCCAGCAGCTTGACCCCAGGGGACGGGGACACCATATATTTT
CASSLTPGDGDTIYF
>NA|TRBJ2-5|TRBV27|NA
TGTGCCAGCAGCTCTGACAACGCCGGGTCCCAAGAGACCCAGTACTTC
CASSSDNAGSQETQYF
>few|TRBJ1-5|TRBV30|TRBD1
TGTGCCTGGAGTGTATCAGGGGGATTGAGGCCCCAGCATTTT
CAWSVSGGLRPQHF
>NA|TRBJ1-1|TRBV29-1|NA
TGCAGCGCCCAGGTTGGGGCGAACACTGAAGCTTTCTTT
CSAQVGANTEAFF
>few|TRBJ2-3|TRBV29-1|TRBD2
TGCAGCGTTGAAGGAAGCGGGGGGGCCGGAGGCACAGATACGCAGTATTTT
CSVEGSGGAGGTDTQYF
>once|TRBJ2-6|TRBV7-2|NA
TGTGCCAGCAGCTTAGCGTATAGACGTAGCTCTGGGGCCAACGTCCTGACTTTC
CASSLAYRRSSGANVLTF
>NA|TRBJ2-7|TRBV30|TRBD1
TGTGCCTGGAGTGGAGGCCCAAGACAGGGCAGGGGATACTACGAGCAGTACTTC
CAWSGGPRQGRGYYEQYF
>NA|TRBJ1-2|TRBV30|NA
TGTGCCCGAACGGGGGCGTTTGGCTACACCTTC
CARTGAFGYTF
>NA|TRBJ2-7|TRBV29-1|NA
TGCAGCGTTGCCAAGGTGTGGTGGGGACGGCTGAACTACGAGCAGTACTTC
CSVAKVWWGRLNYEQYF
>NA|TRBJ2-3|TRBV7-2|TRBD2
TGTGCCAGCAGCCTACGACTAGCGGGGAGTACAGATACGCAGTATTTT
CASSLRLAGSTDTQYF
>NA|TRBJ1-2|TRBV29-1|TRBD1
TGCAGCGTTTGGGACAGGGTTGGTCTGGGTGGCTACACCTTC
CSVWDRVGLGGYTF
>few|TRBJ1-5|TRBV7-9|TRBD1
TGTGCCAGCAGCTCGAAGGACAGGGTAACGCCCCAGCATTTT
CASSSKDRVTPQHF
>NA|TRBJ2-7|TRBV5-5|TRBD1
TGTGCCAGCAGCCGGGGACAGGACTCCTACGAGCAGTACTTC
CASSRGQDSYEQYF
>NA|TRBJ1-5|TRBV6-6|NA
TGTGCCAGCAGACCACAGGGTAGCAATCAGCCCCAGCATTTT
CASRPQGSNQPQHF
>few|TRBJ1-4|TRBV7-8|NA
TGTGCCAGCAGCCCGACAACACTCAATGAAAAACTGTTTTTT
CASSPTTLNEKLFF
>NA|TRBJ1-1|TRBV18|NA
TGTGCCAGCTCACCACGGGAGGGCATGAACACTGAAGCTTTCTTT
CASSPREGMNTEAFF
>few|TRBJ2-1|TRBV30|TRBD1
TGTGCCTGGAGTTTCAGGGGGAATGAGCAGTTCTTC
CAWSFRGNEQFF
>many|TRBJ1-6|TRBV2|TRBD1
TGTGCCAGCAGTGCGTTTGGACAGGGAAGCTCACCCCTCCACTTT
CASSAFGQGSSPLHF
>NA|TRBJ1-4|TRBV15|NA
TGTGCCACCAGCAGAGATCTTCCCTGGCCCGGCAGCGGTGAAAAACTGTTTTTT
CATSRDLPWPGSGEKLFF
>few|TRBJ2-1|TRBV12-5|NA
TGTGCTAGTGGTTCGACCATCAGGGGAAAGTACAATGAGCAGTTCTTC
CASGSTIRGKYNEQFF
>few|TRBJ2-2|TRBV7-8|TRBD1
TGTGCCAGCAGCCTAGGACAGGGGCACACCGGGGAGCTGTTTTTT
CASSLGQGHTGELFF
>few|TRBJ2-1|TRBV5-1|TRBD2
TGCGCCAGCAGCCCGAACTCGGGAGGTCACCTAAACAATGAGCAGTTCTTC
CASSPNSGGHLNNEQFF
>NA|TRBJ2-3|TRBV7-6|NA
TGTGCCAGCGCCTCGGGGGTAGATACGCAGTATTTT
CASASGVDTQYF
>NA|TRBJ1-1|TRBV5-1|NA
TGCGCCAGCAGCTTGGGTCGGGACACCCCGAACACTGAAGCTTTCTTT
CASSLGRDTPNTEAFF
>few|TRBJ2-5|TRBV30|NA
TGTGCCTGGAGTCAGGGGAAAGAGACCCAGTACTTC
CAWSQGKETQYF
>NA|TRBJ1-2|TRBV9|TRBD1
TGTGCCAGCAGCCTCCGTGGAGGGGGCCACTACGGCTACACCTTC
CASSLRGGGHYGYTF
>many|TRBJ2-5|TRBV28|NA
TGTGCCAGCAGTTTATGGAGGGGGACCCAGTACTTC
CASSLWRGTQYF
>few|TRBJ2-5|TRBV7-2|TRBD2
TGTGCCAGCAGCTTAAGCGGGGGGGAGACCCAGTACTTC
CASSLSGGETQYF
>NA|TRBJ2-7|TRBV2|NA
TGTGCCAGCAGGAGGGCCCCTGGGGCCTACGAGCAGTACTTC
CASRRAPGAYEQYF
>few|TRBJ2-2|TRBV2|NA
TGTGCCAGCAGTGACAGGGCCGCGAACACCGGGGAGCTGTTTTTT
CASSDRAANTGELFF
>few|TRBJ2-7|TRBV30|TRBD1
TGTGCCTGGAGGGTGACAGGGGGGTTAAACGAGCAGTACTTC
CAWRVTGGLNEQYF
>few|TRBJ2-3|TRBV27|NA
TGTGCCAGCAACCAGGGCTTCGGCGCAGATACGCAGTATTTT
CASNQGFGADTQYF
>few|TRBJ1-1|TRBV4-2|TRBD1
TGTGCCAGCAGCAGGCCAGGGGGGGCTGAAGCTTTCTTT
CASSRPGGAEAFF